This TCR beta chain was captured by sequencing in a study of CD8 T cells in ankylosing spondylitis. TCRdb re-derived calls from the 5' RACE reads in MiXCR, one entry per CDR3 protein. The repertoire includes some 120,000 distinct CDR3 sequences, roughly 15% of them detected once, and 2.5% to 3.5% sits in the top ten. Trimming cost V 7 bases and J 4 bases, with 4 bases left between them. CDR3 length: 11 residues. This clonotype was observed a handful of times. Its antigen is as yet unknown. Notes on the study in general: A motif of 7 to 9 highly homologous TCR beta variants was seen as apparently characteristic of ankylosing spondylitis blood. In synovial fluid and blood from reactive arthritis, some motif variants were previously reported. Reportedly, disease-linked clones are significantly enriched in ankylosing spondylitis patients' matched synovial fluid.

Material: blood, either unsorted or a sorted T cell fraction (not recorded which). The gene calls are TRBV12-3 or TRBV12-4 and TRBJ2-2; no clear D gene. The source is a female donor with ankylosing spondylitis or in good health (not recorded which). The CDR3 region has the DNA TGTGCCAGCATCGTCACCGGGGAGCTGTTTTTT. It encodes CASIVTGELFF.